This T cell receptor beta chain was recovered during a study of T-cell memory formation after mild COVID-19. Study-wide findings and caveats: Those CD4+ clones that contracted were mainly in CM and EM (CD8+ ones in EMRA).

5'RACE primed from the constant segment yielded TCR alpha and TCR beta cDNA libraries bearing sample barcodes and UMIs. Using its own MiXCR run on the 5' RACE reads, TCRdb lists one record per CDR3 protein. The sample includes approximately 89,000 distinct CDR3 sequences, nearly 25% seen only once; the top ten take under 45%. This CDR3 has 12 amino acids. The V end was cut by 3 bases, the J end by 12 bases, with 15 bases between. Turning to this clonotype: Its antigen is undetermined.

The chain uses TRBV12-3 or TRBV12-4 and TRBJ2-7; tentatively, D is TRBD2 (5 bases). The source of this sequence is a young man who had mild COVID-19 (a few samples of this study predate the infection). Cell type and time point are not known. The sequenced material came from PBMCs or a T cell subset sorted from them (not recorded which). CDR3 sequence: CASSFGLADSYF. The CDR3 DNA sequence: TGTGCCAGCAGTTTTGGGCTTGCGGACTCGTACTTC.